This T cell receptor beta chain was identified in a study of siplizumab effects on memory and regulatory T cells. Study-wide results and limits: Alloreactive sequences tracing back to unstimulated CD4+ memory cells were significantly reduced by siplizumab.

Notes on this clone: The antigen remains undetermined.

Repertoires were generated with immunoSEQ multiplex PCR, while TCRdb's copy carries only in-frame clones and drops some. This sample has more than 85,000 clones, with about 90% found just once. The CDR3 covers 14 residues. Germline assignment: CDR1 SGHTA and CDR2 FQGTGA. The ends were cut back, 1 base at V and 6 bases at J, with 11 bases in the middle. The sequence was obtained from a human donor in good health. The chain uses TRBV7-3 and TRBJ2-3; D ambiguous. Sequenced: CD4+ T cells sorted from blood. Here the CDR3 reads CASSLMRSSDTQYF. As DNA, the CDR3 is TGTGCCAGCAGCTTAATGAGGTCGTCGGATACGCAGTATTTT. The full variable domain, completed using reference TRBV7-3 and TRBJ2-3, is GAGVSQTPSNKVTEKGKYVELRCDPISGHTALYWYRQSLGQGPEFLIYFQGTGAADDSGLPNDRFFAVRPEGSVSTLKIQRTERGDSAVYLCASSLMRSSDTQYFGPGTRLTVL.